Below, one T cell receptor beta chain is given with its context. V was trimmed by 2 bases and J by 3 bases, leaving 14 bases between them. The CDR3 totals 15 residues. Germline CDR1 reads MNHEY; CDR2 reads SMNVEV (reference sequence). This specimen belongs to a study of blood T cell repertoires in COVID-19. Study overall: There were acute and convalescent COVID-19 samples, and they came from the United States, Italy and Spain. In each case, the material was cDNA or gDNA derived from T cells, B-cell-depleted T cells, or PBMCs.

Recruitment covered about two dozen US areas and drew participants whose ages spanned about 18 to 90 years. Before being deemed recovered, Cohort 3 donors had two negative PCRs, clearance, or symptom resolution. The data were produced by immunoSEQ multiplex PCR, yet TCRdb's version contains in-frame clones alone and is incomplete. The sample includes roughly 450,000 clones, about nine tenths of them seen just once. The source of this sequence is a man between 18 and 35 years old who had recovered from COVID-19. The chain combines TRBV27 with TRBJ2-7; a weak D match, TRBD1 (6 bases). The specimen sequenced was PBMCs or T cells enriched from blood (not recorded which). Here the CDR3 reads CASSLGTSLVYEQYF. As DNA, the CDR3 is TGTGCCAGCAGTTTAGGGACATCCCTAGTCTACGAGCAGTACTTC.